The 9 T cell receptor beta chains listed next were all sequenced from one sample in a study of T cell responses to AZD1222 COVID-19 vaccine. The assay was immunoSEQ multiplex PCR, and TCRdb's table has in-frame clones only and misses some. In the table there are roughly 150,000 clones, nearly 95% of which are singletons. The source material was peripheral blood, sampled on day 0 of AZD1222 vaccination. These receptors all come from an adult in good health.

The chain uses TRBV19 and TRBJ1-2; 9 nucleotides match TRBD1. CDR3 length: 17 amino acids. Germline V gene lookup returns CDR1 LNHDA and CDR2 SQIVND (reference sequence). V lost 4 bases and J lost 0; bases outside the gene matches: 9. The CDR3 DNA sequence: TGTGCCAGTAGTAGATCCGGGACAGGGTTTACTAACTATGGCTACACCTTC. Amino acids: CASSRSGTGFTNYGYTF.

The chain carries TRBV2 and TRBJ2-4, with 11 bases that match TRBD2. V was pared by 9 bases and J by 8 bases, with 6 bases of the junction left unmatched. Germline V lookup: CDR1 SNHLY, CDR2 FYNNEI. CDR3 length equals 13 residues. CDR3 bases: TGTGCCAGTAGCGGGGGGGCCCGGGACATTCAGTACTTC. Its protein product is CASSGGARDIQYF.

This clone showed up just once. The chain uses TRBV18 and TRBJ2-7; 8 nucleotides match TRBD2. The CDR3 is made up of 17 amino acids. From germline, CDR1 is KGHSH and CDR2 LQKENI. V lost 0 bases, J lost 5 bases, and 12 bases stayed unmatched. The CDR3 is CASSPPAVGAGAHEQYF. CDR3 nucleotides: TGTGCCAGCTCACCACCCGCCGTTGGAGCGGGGGCACACGAGCAGTACTTC.

In this sample, this clone turned up once. The chain has TRBV7-2 and TRBJ1-6; 8 positions agree with TRBD1. With V trimmed by 6 bases and J by 7 bases, 8 bases remained unmatched. Germline loops: CDR1 SGHTA, CDR2 FQGNSA. The CDR3 covers 15 residues. CDR3 amino acids: CASRPDRGGNSPLHF. CDR3 DNA sequence: TGTGCCAGCAGGCCCGACAGGGGCGGCAATTCACCCCTCCACTTT.

V gene TRBV30 combines with J gene TRBJ2-2, with 11 bases matching TRBD1. Germline V gives CDR1 GTSNPN, CDR2 SVGIG (reference sequence). J gave up 7 bases and V 8 bases, and 15 bases lay outside the gene matches. The CDR3 totals 16 residues. The CDR3 reads CARGPGTGGFGGELFF. CDR3 bases: TGTGCCCGTGGTCCCGGGACAGGGGGGTTTGGCGGGGAGCTGTTTTTT.

The V call is TRBV4-3, the J call TRBJ1-6; D gene ambiguous. The CDR3 extends over 16 amino acids. Germline CDR1 LGHNA, CDR2 YSLEER. Trimming took 0 bases from V and 0 from J, leaving 6 bases between them. The CDR3 coding sequence is TGCGCCAGCAGCCAAGACTCGAGCTCCTATAATTCACCCCTCCACTTT. Encoded protein: CASSQDSSSYNSPLHF.

The chain combines TRBV4-1 with TRBJ2-3; D is uncertain. The CDR3 loop spans 14 amino acids. The germline V and J ends were trimmed by 3 bases and 4 bases, with 11 bases remaining between them. Germline lookup yields CDR1 MGHRA and CDR2 YSYEKL. The DNA for the CDR3 is TGCGCCAGCAGCCAGAGGACGAGTGCAGATACGCAGTATTTT. Translating gives CASSQRTSADTQYF.

This sequence joins TRBV5-4 and TRBJ1-4, with TRBD1 identical over 8 bases. The junction had 7 bases not matched to a gene; V was cut back by 4 bases and J by 5 bases. This CDR3 region has 15 residues. Per germline, CDR1 SGHNT and CDR2 YYREEE (reference sequence). CDR3 bases: TGTGCCAGCAGCGGACCGGGACAGGAAAATGAAAAACTGTTTTTT. Translating it yields CASSGPGQENEKLFF.

This clone was found many times. The chain combines TRBV4-1 with TRBJ1-1, with D possibly TRBD1 on 6 matching bases. This CDR3 has 14 amino acids. The germline V gene encodes CDR1 MGHRA and CDR2 YSYEKL. V was shortened by 3 bases and J by 1 base, with 9 bases between the two germline ends. CDR3 in DNA: TGCGCCAGCAGCCAGGAACAGGGGAACACTGAAGCTTTCTTT. Translation gives CASSQEQGNTEAFF.